A single sample gave rise to the 31 T cell receptor beta chains below, sequenced in a study of regulatory T cells in long-lasting Graves disease. Arm-PCR with iRepertoire HTBI primers amplified the CDR3 regions for these TCR beta libraries. TCRdb analysed the multiplex PCR reads with MiXCR anew, one entry per CDR3 protein. The sample holds about 210,000 distinct CDR3 sequences, approximately 18% seen once. Time point meaning: newly diagnosed GD, antithyroid drugs for less than 3 months. Preparation of the TCR library used RNA extracted from PBMCs. These same records also appear under a second study, on T cells in Graves' hyperthyroidism and ophthalmopathy.

Sequenced material: peripheral blood mononuclear cells (PBMCs), taken at new diagnosis, from a patient treated with antithyroid drugs. Every receptor here comes from a young woman with Graves disease.

This clonotype was seen many times. The chain couples TRBV7-2 to TRBJ1-1; D may be TRBD1 (6 bases). Per germline, CDR1 SGHTA and CDR2 FQGNSA. This CDR3 is 15 amino acids long. Between the trimmed V and J ends, which lost 5 bases and 5 bases, there was a span of 18 bases. The CDR3, as DNA: TGTGCCAGCAGCCCCAAGGGGGGGGTTGGAACTGAAGCTTTCTTT. It encodes CASSPKGGVGTEAFF.

The rearrangement uses TRBV2 and TRBJ1-5; possibly TRBD1 for D (5 bases). Germline CDR1 is SNHLY and CDR2 is FYNNEI. The CDR3 runs to 13 residues. Trimming removed 6 bases at V and 9 bases at J, with 15 bases between. The CDR3 sequence: CASRLAGGRPQHF. The CDR3 DNA sequence: TGTGCCAGCAGACTAGCGGGGGGGAGGCCCCAGCATTTT.

The chain combines TRBV5-1 with TRBJ2-7; D may correspond to TRBD1 or TRBD2 (6 bases each). V was cut by 0 bases and J by 3 bases, with 10 bases left in between. Germline CDR1 reads SGHRS; CDR2 reads YFSETQ. The CDR3 spans 14 residues. This chain's CDR3 is CASSLEGGFYEQYF. CDR3 nucleotide sequence: TGCGCCAGCAGCTTGGAGGGGGGCTTCTACGAGCAGTACTTC.

Many counts were recorded for this clonotype. V usage is TRBV19 and J usage is TRBJ1-1; TRBD1 matches at 11 bases. V lost 4 bases and J lost 4; bases outside the gene matches: 5. The CDR3 length is 15 residues. Germline loops: CDR1 LNHDA, CDR2 SQIVND (reference sequence). The CDR3 protein is CASSTPGTGGTEAFF. CDR3 in DNA: TGTGCCAGTAGTACTCCTGGGACAGGGGGCACTGAAGCTTTCTTT.

In this sample, this clonotype turned up a few times. The chain carries TRBV27 and TRBJ2-1, with D perhaps TRBD1 or TRBD2 (6 bases each). The CDR3 length is 15 residues. Looked up from germline, CDR1 is MNHEY and CDR2 is SMNVEV (reference sequence). Trimming pared 5 bases from V and 2 bases from J, leaving 13 bases between. The CDR3 loop reads CASSRGPGAYNEQFF. The CDR3 DNA follows: TGTGCCAGCAGTCGGGGGCCGGGAGCCTACAATGAGCAGTTCTTC.

Notes on this clonotype: Being one base from a much bigger clone, this may be a read error. The chain links TRBV30 to TRBJ2-2, with D perhaps assigned TRBD1 or TRBD2 (5 bases each). The CDR3 consists of 14 residues. Per the germline V gene, CDR1 is GTSNPN and CDR2 is SVGIG (reference sequence). With 4 bases removed from V and 7 bases from J, the gap between germline ends came to 16 bases. The CDR3 region has the DNA TGTGCCTGGACTCGAGGGGTCTCTGGCGGGGAGCTGTTTTTT. The encoded protein is CAWTRGVSGGELFF.

This clonotype was observed many times. This chain links TRBV20-1 with TRBJ2-3, with 9 bases identical to TRBD2. V was clipped by 1 base and J by 7 bases; unmatched bases: 18. The CDR3 is 18 amino acids. Germline V CDR1 and CDR2: DFQATT, SNEGSKA (reference sequence). CDR3 nucleotide sequence: TGCAGTGCTAGAGTCGGGCTAGCGGGAATGGGACCGTCAAATACGCAGTATTTT. Protein product: CSARVGLAGMGPSNTQYF.

V is TRBV6-5 and J is TRBJ2-1; no firm D call. The germline CDR1 and CDR2 sequences are MNHEY and SVGAGI. The V end was cut by 0 bases, the J end by 7 bases, with 7 bases between. The CDR3 length is 13 residues. CDR3 protein: CASSYSQVNEQFF. CDR3 sequence (DNA): TGTGCCAGCAGTTACTCCCAAGTAAATGAGCAGTTCTTC.

This clonotype was seen ten or more times. V and J are TRBV28 and TRBJ1-2; 12 bases are shared with TRBD1. Trimming removed 5 bases from V and 4 bases from J; junction bases left unmatched: 8. Germline lookup yields CDR1 MDHEN and CDR2 SYDVKM. This CDR3 has 16 residues. The CDR3 spells CASSVGQGAQSYGYTF. As DNA, the CDR3 is TGTGCCAGCAGTGTGGGACAGGGGGCGCAGAGCTATGGCTACACCTTC.

The chain employs TRBV4-1 and TRBJ1-4; 9 bases align to TRBD1. V shed 3 bases and J 8 bases; nucleotides not matched to a gene: 7. Germline assignment: CDR1 MGHRA and CDR2 YSYEKL. The CDR3 has 15 residues. This chain's CDR3 is CASSQGQGGQEKLFF. For the CDR3, the DNA is TGCGCCAGCAGCCAGGGACAGGGAGGTCAAGAAAAACTGTTTTTT.

This clonotype was counted between two and nine times. The chain is built from TRBV27 and TRBJ1-6; possibly TRBD1 for D (6 bases). From germline, CDR1 is MNHEY and CDR2 SMNVEV (reference sequence). Trimming shortened V by 2 bases and J by 10 bases, and 15 bases separated the two germline ends. The CDR3 loop spans 15 amino acids. For the CDR3, the DNA is TGTGCCAGCAGTTTAGGGGGGCCCAAGCAATCACCCCTCCACTTT. Encoded protein: CASSLGGPKQSPLHF.

The sample holds a few counts of this clonotype. CDR3 bases: TGCAGTGCTAGAGATGGACAGGGGGTTAGTAGCAATCAGCCCCAGCATTTT. Protein sequence: CSARDGQGVSSNQPQHF. The V call is TRBV20-1, the J call TRBJ1-5; 10 positions agree with TRBD1. Per germline, CDR1 DFQATT and CDR2 SNEGSKA (reference sequence). The CDR3 length is 17 residues. V dropped 0 bases and J dropped 0; count of bases not matched to a gene: 5.

About this clonotype: One base away lies a much larger clone, so this may be a sequencing read error. This chain uses TRBV30 with TRBJ2-5, with D perhaps TRBD1 or TRBD2 (5 bases each). The germline V gene has CDR1 GTSNPN and CDR2 SVGIG (reference sequence). This CDR3 spans 14 amino acids. This CDR3 is CAWSFPGTQEAQYF. As DNA, the CDR3 is TGTGCCTGGAGTTTTCCCGGGACCCAAGAGGCCCAGTACTTC.

This clonotype appeared a few times. Mismatch with germline at one junction end may stem from a read error. The V and J genes are TRBV19 and TRBJ1-2; TRBD1 might be the D (5 bases). The CDR3 totals 11 residues. Germline-derived CDR1 and CDR2 are LNHDA and SQIVND (reference sequence). The CDR3 sequence is CAAWAGNGYTF. Here the CDR3 DNA reads TGCGCCGCCTGGGCAGGGAATGGCTACACCTTC.

This clonotype was recorded many times. The chain is built from TRBV5-1 and TRBJ1-5, with D perhaps matching TRBD1 (5 bases). Germline assignment: CDR1 SGHRS and CDR2 YFSETQ. The CDR3 extends over 13 amino acids. V dropped 2 bases and J dropped 4 bases, with 7 bases sitting between them. This chain's CDR3 is CASSFEGNQPQHF. Written as DNA, the CDR3 is TGCGCCAGCAGCTTCGAGGGGAATCAGCCCCAGCATTTT. The whole variable domain, remainder taken from reference TRBV5-1 and TRBJ1-5, is KAGVTQTPRYLIKTRGQQVTLSCSPISGHRSVSWYQQTPGQGLQFLFEYFSETQRNKGNFPGRFSGRQFSNSRSEMNVSTLELGDSALYLCASSFEGNQPQHFGDGTRLSIL.

The genes are TRBV2 and TRBJ1-5; unclear D gene. CDR1 SNHLY and CDR2 FYNNEI come from the germline V gene. Trimming removed 6 bases from V and 0 bases from J, with 6 bases in between. The CDR3 sequence is 13 residues long. CDR3 nucleotides: TGTGCCAGCAGGGGAAATAGCAATCAGCCCCAGCATTTT. Protein: CASRGNSNQPQHF.

In the case of this clonotype: One end of the junction is discordant with germline, which a read error may explain. V is TRBV5-1 and J is TRBJ2-3; D ambiguous. The CDR3 contains 15 residues. Germline V lookup: CDR1 SGHRS, CDR2 YFSETQ. CDR3 protein: CASSLEPTRADTRYF. In DNA, the CDR3 is TGCGCCAGCAGCTTGGAACCGACCCGCGCTGATACGCGGTATTTT.

This clonotype was picked up a small number of times. The rearrangement joins TRBV4-1 to TRBJ1-1; no firm D call. The CDR3 totals 16 residues. The V end was cut by 1 base, the J end by 1 base, with 13 bases between. Germline V gene lookup returns CDR1 MGHRA and CDR2 YSYEKL. CDR3 nucleotide sequence: TGCGCCAGCAGCCAAGCCCCTTCCACACCGAACACTGAAGCTTTCTTT. As protein: CASSQAPSTPNTEAFF.

At least ten counts were recorded for this clonotype. This chain joins TRBV18 and TRBJ2-5; D is unclear. The CDR3 sequence is 11 residues long. The V end was cut by 6 bases, the J end by 5 bases, with 7 bases between. The germline CDR1 and CDR2 sequences are KGHSH and LQKENI. This chain's CDR3 is CASSKRETQYF. DNA for the CDR3: TGTGCCAGCTCCAAAAGGGAGACCCAGTACTTC.

This clonotype has just a few counts. The J gene is TRBJ1-5, the V gene TRBV20-1; tentative D call: TRBD1 (5 bases). The germline V and J ends were trimmed by 2 bases and 2 bases, with 19 bases remaining between them. This CDR3 has 17 amino acids. The germline CDR1 and CDR2 sequences are DFQATT and SNEGSKA (reference sequence). CDR3 coding DNA: TGCAGTGCTAGACGGGCAGGGTCTGGGGTACGCAATCAGCCCCAGCATTTT. It specifies CSARRAGSGVRNQPQHF.

This clonotype was observed many times. The V call is TRBV28, the J call TRBJ1-6; D is uncertain. The CDR3 spans 13 residues. Germline assignment: CDR1 MDHEN and CDR2 SYDVKM. Deletions cut 3 bases from V and 10 bases from J, with 10 bases between. The CDR3 DNA reads as TGTGCCAGCAGTTTTCCAGGTGCCTCACCCCTCCACTTT. Protein: CASSFPGASPLHF. Variable domain in full (rest from reference TRBV28 and TRBJ1-6): DVKVTQSSRYLVKRTGEKVFLECVQDMDHENMFWYRQDPGLGLRLIYFSYDVKMKEKGDIPEGYSVSREKKERFSLILESASTNQTSMYLCASSFPGASPLHFGNGTRLTVT.

The chain combines TRBV5-4 with TRBJ2-1; TRBD2 aligns across 7 bases. CDR3 size: 15 residues. Trimming removed 6 bases from V and 4 bases from J; junction bases left unmatched: 10. CDR1 and CDR2 (germline): SGHNT, YYREEE (reference sequence). The CDR3 reads CASTRDYEGYNEQFF. The CDR3 DNA reads as TGTGCCAGCACCAGGGACTACGAAGGATACAATGAGCAGTTCTTC.

This clonotype was observed at least ten times. The chain recombines TRBV6-5 with TRBJ1-6, with D unresolved. The CDR3 is 18 residues long. V lost 0 bases and J lost 0, with 12 bases in between. Looked up from germline, CDR1 is MNHEY and CDR2 is SVGAGI. CDR3 protein: CASSYSRPLSSYNSPLHF. Written as DNA, the CDR3 is TGTGCCAGCAGTTACTCCAGGCCCTTGAGCTCCTATAATTCACCCCTCCACTTT.

This clonotype has a count of ten or more. The V and J genes are TRBV14 and TRBJ1-2; TRBD1 aligns across 7 bases. After removal of 2 bases from V and 2 bases from J, the junction contained 5 bases not matched to a gene. This CDR3 spans 15 amino acids. Germline loops: CDR1 SGHDN, CDR2 FVKESK. The CDR3 spells CASSQIGTDNYGYTF. DNA for the CDR3: TGTGCCAGCAGCCAAATCGGGACAGACAACTATGGCTACACCTTC.

This clonotype was seen ten or more times. The chain links TRBV28 to TRBJ2-7; 10 bases line up with TRBD2. The V gene end was trimmed by 2 bases and the J gene end by 4 bases; junction bases not matched to a gene: 11. CDR1 and CDR2 from the germline V gene are MDHEN and SYDVKM. This CDR3 contains 17 residues. The CDR3 DNA sequence: TGTGCCAGCAGTTTACTAGCGGGAGAGGGAAATTGGTACGAGCAGTACTTC. Its protein product is CASSLLAGEGNWYEQYF.

This clonotype appeared many times. In DNA form, the CDR3 reads TGTGCCAGCGTTCCCGGGACTAGCGGTTACAATGAGCAGTTCTTC. Translation: CASVPGTSGYNEQFF. The V call is TRBV27, the J call TRBJ2-1, with 11 bases that match TRBD2. Germline values: CDR1 MNHEY, CDR2 SMNVEV (reference sequence). The CDR3 covers 15 residues. J was trimmed by 4 bases and V by 8 bases; bases with no gene match: 7.

The sample holds many counts of this clonotype. The chain employs TRBV10-3 and TRBJ1-6, with TRBD1 matching over 9 bases. This CDR3 contains 18 residues. Germline CDR1 is ENHRY and CDR2 is SYGVKD. Trimming removed 2 bases from V and 7 bases from J; junction bases left unmatched: 12. The DNA for the CDR3 is TGTGCCATCAGTGAGCCCGGATACAGGGGGCGAGAGAATTCACCCCTCCACTTT. This translates into CAISEPGYRGRENSPLHF.

There are many counts of this clonotype. The chain links TRBV18 to TRBJ1-1; no reliable D call. Trimming removed 2 bases from V and 2 bases from J, with 6 bases in between. The CDR3 consists of 13 residues. Per the germline V gene, CDR1 is KGHSH and CDR2 is LQKENI. This CDR3 is CASSPKGNTEAFF. CDR3 nucleotide sequence: TGTGCCAGCTCACCAAAGGGAAACACTGAAGCTTTCTTT.

The rearrangement uses TRBV15 and TRBJ1-1; D remains unclear. Germline-derived CDR1 and CDR2 are LNHNV and YYDKDF (reference sequence). The CDR3 runs to 13 residues. Trimming stripped 1 base from V and 2 bases from J, with 5 bases between. CDR3 sequence (DNA): TGTGCCACCAGCAGAGGATTAAACACTGAAGCTTTCTTT. It is translated as CATSRGLNTEAFF.

This clonotype was seen repeatedly, ten times or more. The chain employs TRBV6-1 and TRBJ1-1; D is unclear. The germline CDR1 and CDR2 sequences are MNHNS and SASEGT. V lost 6 bases to trimming and J lost 0 bases, with 17 bases between them. The CDR3 loop spans 16 amino acids. Here the CDR3 DNA reads TGTGCCAGCAGCATCAGGTGGGGATTGGTGAACACTGAAGCTTTCTTT. This encodes CASSIRWGLVNTEAFF.

Worth noting for this clonotype: Here the CDR3 omits its conserved ending phenylalanine or tryptophan, so a read error is the likely source. This CDR3 is CASSLVETYNEQFL. In DNA, the CDR3 is TGTGCCAGCAGCTTAGTGGAGACCTACAATGAGCAGTTCCTC. The chain has TRBV7-8 and TRBJ2-1, with D uncertain. V was pared by 1 base and J by 2 bases, with 6 bases between. The CDR3 runs to 14 residues. Germline CDR1 is SGHVS and CDR2 is FQNEAQ.